The entry below gives a single T cell receptor beta chain sequence along with its context. This sample was included in a study of blood T cell repertoires in COVID-19. Germline CDR1 is MNHEY and CDR2 is SMNVEV (reference sequence). Trimming cost V 5 bases and J 2 bases, with 21 bases left between them. This CDR3 is built from 17 residues. Method: immunoSEQ multiplex PCR; TCRdb's copy keeps in-frame clones and lacks some. The sample consists of approximately 75,000 clones, roughly 82% of them appearing once. Sequences were obtained from peripheral blood. The receptor's source is a woman in her forties or fifties with acute or convalescent COVID-19. The gene calls are TRBV27 and TRBJ1-2; D might be TRBD1 (5 bases). CDR3 residues: CASSPNYRIRQNYGYTF. The CDR3 region has the DNA TGTGCCAGCAGTCCTAACTATAGGATCCGACAGAACTATGGCTACACCTTC.